The 22 T cell receptor beta chains listed next were all sequenced from one sample in a study of T cell clonotyping in hematopoietic cell transplantation. The table came from immunoSEQ multiplex PCR; TCRdb's copy has only in-frame clones and leaves some out. Here the sample spans 15,000 to 20,000 clones, over 65% being singletons. The input for sequencing was PBMCs, taken 100 days after allogeneic stem cell transplant. The receptors were gathered from a male patient between 55 and 70 years old who had an allogeneic stem cell transplant from a related donor, so the T cells may come from the graft donor. Some clones in this sample may be carry-over from other donors' samples.

This clone showed up just once. This sequence joins TRBV30 and TRBJ1-5, with a tentative D call TRBD1 (5 bases). The CDR3 contains 12 residues. V was shortened by 3 bases and J by 3 bases, with 6 bases between the two germline ends. CDR1 and CDR2 from the germline V gene are GTSNPN and SVGIG (reference sequence). CDR3 bases: TGTGCCTGGAGGGGGACCAATCAGCCCCAGCATTTT. This sequence encodes CAWRGTNQPQHF.

The V call is TRBV6-1, the J call TRBJ1-5; D gene ambiguous. Germline assignment: CDR1 MNHNS and CDR2 SASEGT. The CDR3 runs to 14 residues. V lost 0 bases and J 7 bases, leaving 10 bases between the germline ends. The CDR3 here is CASSEAWVGQPQHF. The CDR3 DNA is TGTGCCAGCAGTGAAGCTTGGGTAGGGCAGCCCCAGCATTTT.

V is TRBV11-2 and J is TRBJ1-6; D may be TRBD1 (5 bases). Germline CDR1 SGHAT, CDR2 FQNNGV. The length of the CDR3 is 15 residues. The ends were cut back, 5 bases at V and 7 bases at J, with 15 bases in the middle. CDR3 sequence reads: CASSQTGTKNSPLHF. DNA for the CDR3: TGTGCCAGCAGCCAGACCGGGACGAAAAATTCACCCCTCCACTTT.

The rearrangement links TRBV7-2 to TRBJ1-5; 10 nucleotides line up with TRBD1. Germline trimming cut 5 bases from V and 3 bases from J; bases unmatched to any gene: 7. This CDR3 region has 16 residues. Germline V gene lookup returns CDR1 SGHTA and CDR2 FQGNSA. The CDR3: CASSPQTGGLNQPQHF. CDR3 coding DNA: TGTGCCAGCAGCCCGCAGACAGGGGGCCTCAATCAGCCCCAGCATTTT.

The chain couples TRBV10-3 to TRBJ1-1, with 9 nucleotides matching TRBD1. V shed 10 bases, J shed 7 bases, and the junction held 10 bases outside the gene matches. The CDR3 covers 13 residues. The V gene's germline CDR1 is ENHRY and CDR2 SYGVKD. The CDR3 DNA reads as TGTGCCAGCACAGAAACGGGACAGGGTGAAGCTTTCTTT. It is translated as CASTETGQGEAFF.

The chain employs TRBV5-6 and TRBJ1-6; TRBD1 matches at 8 bases. The junction had 6 bases not matched to a gene; V was cut back by 3 bases and J by 10 bases. The CDR3 loop spans 14 amino acids. From germline, CDR1 is SGHDT and CDR2 YYEEEE. The CDR3 protein is CASSSTGARSPLHF. Written as DNA, the CDR3 is TGTGCCAGCAGCTCGACAGGGGCCCGATCACCCCTCCACTTT.

V usage is TRBV11-2 and J usage is TRBJ1-2; D perhaps matches TRBD1 (5 bases). Germline CDR1 reads SGHAT; CDR2 reads FQNNGV. V lost 4 bases and J 4 bases, leaving 10 bases between the germline ends. The CDR3 contains 13 residues. CDR3 DNA: TGTGCCAGCAGCTCCCAGGGATCCTATGGCTACACCTTC. Translated: CASSSQGSYGYTF.

CDR3 in DNA: TGCGCCAGCAGCCGAGGGGAGGGATCAAACACTGAAGCTTTCTTT. Its translation is CASSRGEGSNTEAFF. The chain has TRBV4-1 and TRBJ1-1; D may be TRBD1 (5 bases). V was trimmed by 4 bases and J by 2 bases, leaving 14 bases between them. The germline gives CDR1 MGHRA, CDR2 YSYEKL. CDR3 length equals 15 residues.

V usage is TRBV4-3 and J usage is TRBJ1-2, with D perhaps matching TRBD1 (5 bases). CDR3 length: 15 residues. Germline CDR1 reads LGHNA; CDR2 reads YSLEER. Between the trimmed V and J ends, which lost 4 bases and 2 bases, there was a span of 14 bases. This CDR3 reads CASSRKGGENYGYTF. CDR3 coding DNA: TGCGCCAGCAGCCGCAAGGGAGGGGAAAACTATGGCTACACCTTC.

The rearrangement uses TRBV19 and TRBJ1-6, with D perhaps matching TRBD1 (6 bases). V was cut by 4 bases and J by 3 bases, with 10 bases left in between. The CDR3 runs to 15 residues. Germline V gene data show CDR1 as LNHDA and CDR2 as SQIVND (reference sequence). CDR3 sequence: CASSKGEYYNSPLHF. The CDR3 DNA reads TGTGCCAGTAGTAAGGGGGAGTACTATAATTCACCCCTCCACTTT.

This CDR3 reads CASSDFYGYTF. CDR3 nucleotide sequence: TGTGCCAGCAGCGATTTCTATGGCTACACCTTC. The V call is TRBV6-5, the J call TRBJ1-2; D uncertain. The CDR3 has 11 residues. Per germline, CDR1 MNHEY and CDR2 SVGAGI. V was clipped by 6 bases and J by 4 bases, with 6 bases between them.

This clone was seen a single time. The chain couples TRBV14 to TRBJ2-5, with no clear D. This CDR3 is 12 amino acids long. Trimming cost V 0 bases and J 6 bases, with 5 bases left between them. CDR1 is SGHDN, CDR2 FVKESK, per germline. The CDR3 DNA follows: TGTGCCAGCAGCCAAGATCGGCAGACCCAGTACTTC. This sequence encodes CASSQDRQTQYF.

The genes are TRBV7-2 and TRBJ2-7; 9 bases map to TRBD1. The CDR3 is made up of 11 amino acids. Germline V gene sequence: CDR1 SGHTA, CDR2 FQGNSA. Trimming cost V 8 bases and J 6 bases; bases outside gene matches: 2. CDR3 loop: CASGTGSEQYF. The CDR3 coding sequence is TGTGCCAGCGGGACAGGGAGCGAGCAGTACTTC.

The chain joins TRBV7-2 to TRBJ1-3; the D gene is possibly TRBD1 (5 bases). The CDR3 consists of 13 residues. V shed 4 bases and J shed 9 bases, with 13 bases lying between them. Germline V gene lookup returns CDR1 SGHTA and CDR2 FQGNSA. The CDR3 reads CASSSLGGGTIYF. CDR3 DNA sequence: TGTGCCAGCAGCTCACTGGGGGGGGGCACCATATATTTT.

The chain has TRBV7-2 and TRBJ2-7; 8 nucleotides line up with TRBD1. Unmatched junction bases numbered 6, after V lost 5 bases and J lost 0 bases. Germline V CDR1 and CDR2: SGHTA, FQGNSA. The CDR3 consists of 15 residues. CDR3 DNA sequence: TGTGCCAGCAGCAGCCGGGACAGGAGCTCCTACGAGCAGTACTTC. This codes for CASSSRDRSSYEQYF.

The chain recombines TRBV30 with TRBJ1-5, with D unclear. Trimming removed 0 bases from V and 3 bases from J, with 3 bases in between. The germline CDR1 and CDR2 sequences are GTSNPN and SVGIG (reference sequence). CDR3 length: 12 residues. Here the CDR3 DNA reads TGTGCCTGGAGTGTCTACAATCAGCCCCAGCATTTT. This gives the protein CAWSVYNQPQHF.

The rearrangement joins TRBV2 to TRBJ1-6, with unresolved D. The V gene lost 1 base and the J gene lost 10 bases, with 5 bases spanning the gap. Germline V gives CDR1 SNHLY, CDR2 FYNNEI. This CDR3 is 12 amino acids long. The CDR3 is CASSEVASPLHF. The CDR3 DNA follows: TGTGCCAGCAGTGAAGTGGCATCACCCCTCCACTTT.

V gene TRBV5-1 combines with J gene TRBJ1-2, with D unresolved. V was trimmed by 1 base and J by 0 bases, leaving 10 bases between them. Germline assignment: CDR1 SGHRS and CDR2 YFSETQ. CDR3 length equals 15 residues. CDR3 residues: CASSLSQTANYGYTF. The CDR3 DNA is TGCGCCAGCAGCTTGTCCCAGACCGCTAACTATGGCTACACCTTC.

The chain uses TRBV30 and TRBJ2-7; unclear D gene. The CDR3 consists of 11 residues. Trimming pared 5 bases from V and 0 bases from J, leaving 5 bases between. Germline V gene sequence: CDR1 GTSNPN, CDR2 SVGIG (reference sequence). The DNA of the CDR3 is TGTGCCTGGGAGAGCTCCTACGAGCAGTACTTC. The encoded protein is CAWESSYEQYF.

This clone was picked up one time. The chain joins TRBV11-3 to TRBJ2-4; D remains ambiguous. CDR1 is SGHNT, CDR2 YENEEA, per germline. There are 13 residues in the CDR3. V was cut by 1 base and J by 7 bases, with 8 bases left in between. The CDR3 sequence: CASSLGGANIQYF. CDR3 in DNA: TGTGCCAGCAGCTTAGGGGGTGCCAACATTCAGTACTTC.

This chain joins TRBV5-1 and TRBJ1-6; D gene unclear. V was trimmed by 0 bases and J by 7 bases, leaving 8 bases between them. CDR1 and CDR2 (germline): SGHRS, YFSETQ. The CDR3 consists of 14 residues. This chain's CDR3 is CASSLDVWNSPLHF. CDR3 sequence (DNA): TGCGCCAGCAGCTTGGACGTTTGGAATTCACCCCTCCACTTT.

This sequence joins TRBV10-3 and TRBJ2-2; D ambiguous. This CDR3 is built from 14 residues. From germline, CDR1 is ENHRY and CDR2 SYGVKD. Trimming took 3 bases from V and 2 from J, leaving 7 bases between them. The CDR3 DNA is TGTGCCATCAGTGATCATTCAAACACCGGGGAGCTGTTTTTT. Its protein is CAISDHSNTGELFF.